A single sample gave rise to the 30 T cell receptor beta chains below, sequenced in a study of blood T cell repertoires in COVID-19. Repertoires were generated with immunoSEQ multiplex PCR, while TCRdb's copy carries only in-frame clones and drops some. In the table there are 430,000 or so clones, around 87% of which are singletons. The source material was PBMCs or T cells enriched from blood (not recorded which). Receptor source: a middle-aged woman who had recovered from COVID-19.

The chain combines TRBV7-2 with TRBJ1-1; D gene unclear. V was pared by 5 bases and J by 1 base, with 17 bases between. Germline CDR1 is SGHTA and CDR2 is FQGNSA. The CDR3 contains 16 residues. The CDR3 bases are TGTGCCAGCAGCCGCTCCCTATTGCGGCAGAACACTGAAGCTTTCTTT. This encodes CASSRSLLRQNTEAFF.

V and J are TRBV7-8 and TRBJ2-1; 12 bases agree with TRBD2. V gave up 7 bases and J gave up 7 bases; unmatched junction bases: 14. Germline CDR1 and CDR2: SGHVS and FQNEAQ. The CDR3 is made up of 17 amino acids. The CDR3 loop is CASTQGLAGGLGNEQFF. CDR3 DNA: TGTGCCAGCACCCAGGGGCTAGCGGGAGGGCTGGGGAATGAGCAGTTCTTC.

V gene TRBV3-1 (or the pseudogene TRBV3-2) combines with J gene TRBJ1-1, with D unclear. CDR1 is LGHDT, CDR2 YNNKEL, per germline (reference sequence). V lost 0 bases and J lost 0, with 14 bases in between. The CDR3 is made up of 17 amino acids. The CDR3 DNA sequence: TGTGCCAGCAGCCAAGACTCATATGGTGAGATGAACACTGAAGCTTTCTTT. It translates to CASSQDSYGEMNTEAFF.

The sample holds one count of this clone. The gene calls are TRBV6-5 and TRBJ1-3; weak D call: TRBD1 (6 bases). V lost 6 bases and J 4 bases, leaving 13 bases between the germline ends. Germline V lookup: CDR1 MNHEY, CDR2 SVGAGI. The CDR3 is made up of 14 amino acids. CDR3 sequence: CASRAPGGGNTIYF. DNA for the CDR3: TGTGCCAGCAGGGCCCCTGGGGGCGGAAACACCATATATTTT.

V usage is TRBV15 and J usage is TRBJ2-2, with 8 bases aligning to TRBD2. Germline V lookup: CDR1 LNHNV, CDR2 YYDKDF (reference sequence). The CDR3 is 15 amino acids. Losses at the gene ends were 6 bases for V and 1 base for J; bases not matched to a gene: 4. CDR3 sequence reads: CATRPGLGNTGELFF. CDR3 DNA: TGTGCCACCAGACCGGGACTAGGGAACACCGGGGAGCTGTTTTTT.

This chain uses TRBV4-2 with TRBJ2-6; D not resolved. The germline V gene has CDR1 LGHNA and CDR2 YNFKEQ. With 0 bases removed from V and 2 bases from J, the gap between germline ends came to 5 bases. CDR3 length: 15 amino acids. CDR3 in DNA: TGTGCCAGCAGCCAAGACAGTCCTGGGGCCAACGTCCTGACTTTC. It encodes CASSQDSPGANVLTF.

The chain combines TRBV3-1 (or the pseudogene TRBV3-2) with TRBJ2-1; TRBD2 matches 7 bases. The length of the CDR3 is 13 residues. Germline-derived CDR1 and CDR2 are LGHDT and YNNKEL (reference sequence). V lost 4 bases, J lost 10 bases, and 7 bases stayed unmatched. The CDR3 spells CASSPRGLGEQFF. The CDR3 DNA sequence: TGTGCCAGCAGCCCTCGAGGACTAGGAGAGCAGTTCTTC.

This rearrangement joins TRBV5-1 to TRBJ2-2; 10 bases are shared with TRBD2. Per the germline V gene, CDR1 is SGHRS and CDR2 is YFSETQ. The CDR3 spans 18 residues. Trimming took 1 base from V and 0 from J; bases not matched to a gene: 6. The CDR3 coding sequence is TGCGCCAGCAGCTTGAAGTCTAGCGGGAGTGCGAACACCGGGGAGCTGTTTTTT. Amino acid sequence: CASSLKSSGSANTGELFF.

The chain has TRBV27 and TRBJ1-1; 7 nucleotides line up with TRBD1. After removal of 0 bases from V and 1 base from J, the junction contained 11 bases not matched to a gene. This CDR3 region has 18 residues. Germline V gene lookup returns CDR1 MNHEY and CDR2 SMNVEV (reference sequence). CDR3 DNA sequence: TGTGCCAGCAGTTTATCGATCCCCCCGACAGGGCCGAACACTGAAGCTTTCTTT. Its translation: CASSLSIPPTGPNTEAFF.

Comments on this clone: The sample contains more than one DNA sequence encoding this CDR3. The chain combines TRBV7-9 with TRBJ1-2; D possibly corresponds to TRBD1 (5 bases). CDR1 SEHNR and CDR2 FQNEAQ come from the germline V gene (reference sequence). The CDR3 runs to 13 residues. V lost 2 bases and J lost 2, with 6 bases in between. The CDR3 bases are TGTGCCAGCAGCTTACAGGGAAACTATGGCTACACCTTC. It translates to CASSLQGNYGYTF.

The chain couples TRBV7-2 to TRBJ1-6, with unresolved D. The germline V gene has CDR1 SGHTA and CDR2 FQGNSA. The V end was cut by 3 bases, the J end by 8 bases, with 11 bases between. The CDR3 length is 14 residues. CDR3 region: CASSFNTPHSPLHF. CDR3 nucleotides: TGTGCCAGCAGCTTTAACACGCCCCATTCACCCCTCCACTTT. Full variable domain (rest looked up from reference TRBV7-2 and TRBJ1-6): GAGVSQSPSNKVTEKGKDVELRCDPISGHTALYWYRQSLGQGLEFLIYFQGNSAPDKSGLPSDRFSAERTGGSVSTLTIQRTQQEDSAVYLCASSFNTPHSPLHFGNGTRLTVT.

CDR3 region: CASSLDRVVNTEAFF. The CDR3 region has the DNA TGTGCCAGCAGCTTAGATCGCGTAGTTAACACTGAAGCTTTCTTT. V gene TRBV11-2 combines with J gene TRBJ1-1; D not certain. The length of the CDR3 is 15 residues. Germline V lookup: CDR1 SGHAT, CDR2 FQNNGV. V was pared by 0 bases and J by 2 bases, with 10 bases between. Full variable domain (remainder filled in from reference TRBV11-2 and TRBJ1-1): EAGVAQSPRYKIIEKRQSVAFWCNPISGHATLYWYQQILGQGPKLLIQFQNNGVVDDSQLPKDRFSAERLKGVDSTLKIQPAKLEDSAVYLCASSLDRVVNTEAFFGQGTRLTVV.

This rearrangement joins TRBV6-5 to TRBJ1-1; no reliable D call. The V end lost 0 bases, the J end lost 1 base, and 9 bases lay between the germline ends. This CDR3 spans 15 amino acids. Germline loops: CDR1 MNHEY, CDR2 SVGAGI. Here the CDR3 DNA reads TGTGCCAGCAGTTACTCGAAAGGAGCGAACACTGAAGCTTTCTTT. Translating gives CASSYSKGANTEAFF.

The V call is TRBV3-1 (or the pseudogene TRBV3-2), the J call TRBJ2-5, with 10 bases fitting TRBD2. The germline CDR1 and CDR2 sequences are LGHDT and YNNKEL (reference sequence). V gave up 4 bases and J gave up 4 bases; unmatched junction bases: 6. The CDR3 consists of 15 residues. Written as DNA, the CDR3 is TGTGCCAGCAGCCCATCTTCTAGCGGGAGAGAGACCCAGTACTTC. This codes for CASSPSSSGRETQYF.

This sequence joins TRBV9 and TRBJ2-6, with D possibly TRBD2 on 6 matching bases. The CDR3 runs 18 residues. The V end was cut by 3 bases, the J end by 4 bases, with 20 bases between. Per germline, CDR1 SGDLS and CDR2 YYNGEE. In DNA, the CDR3 is TGTGCCAGCAGCGGTGACCGGGACTCCCTCTCCGGGGCCAACGTCCTGACTTTC. This encodes CASSGDRDSLSGANVLTF.

The rearrangement joins TRBV12-5 to TRBJ2-5; 7 positions agree with TRBD2. The CDR3 covers 16 residues. Germline V CDR1 and CDR2: LGHNT, FRNRAP. Trimming removed 0 bases from V and 1 base from J; junction bases left unmatched: 5. CDR3 bases: TGTGCTAGTGGTTTGGTACGAGCGGGAACCCAAGAGACCCAGTACTTC. It is translated as CASGLVRAGTQETQYF.

This clone was seen just once. The chain uses TRBV7-2 and TRBJ2-5; 8 bases are shared with TRBD2. With 0 bases clipped from V and 5 bases from J, the junction kept 11 bases outside the gene matches. Germline CDR1 reads SGHTA; CDR2 reads FQGNSA. The CDR3 has 17 residues. CDR3 residues: CASSLALAAGVRETQYF. In DNA form, the CDR3 reads TGTGCCAGCAGCTTAGCCCTGGCAGCGGGAGTTCGGGAGACCCAGTACTTC.

The chain couples TRBV5-6 to TRBJ1-2; D is perhaps TRBD1 (5 bases). Trimming cost V 1 base and J 3 bases, with 10 bases left between them. CDR3 length: 14 amino acids. The germline V gene has CDR1 SGHDT and CDR2 YYEEEE. The CDR3 reads CASSLLGLDYGYTF. DNA of the CDR3: TGTGCCAGCAGCTTGCTGGGGCTCGACTATGGCTACACCTTC.

The table lists this clone with a few counts. The J gene is TRBJ1-6, the V gene TRBV7-9; no firm D call. The germline V gene encodes CDR1 SEHNR and CDR2 FQNEAQ (reference sequence). This CDR3 is 12 amino acids long. Trimming removed 5 bases from V and 8 bases from J, with 7 bases in between. The CDR3 nucleotides read TGTGCCAGCAGCCTATCACATTCACCCCTCCACTTT. Residues: CASSLSHSPLHF.

This sequence joins TRBV10-3 and TRBJ1-4; 9 bases fit TRBD1. The V and J ends lost 5 bases and 7 bases, in that order; junction bases with no gene match: 11. This CDR3 is built from 16 residues. CDR1 is ENHRY and CDR2 is SYGVKD in the germline V gene. The CDR3 is CAISSPQQGASEKLFF. For the CDR3, the DNA is TGTGCCATCAGTTCCCCTCAACAGGGGGCTTCTGAAAAACTGTTTTTT.

This chain uses TRBV6-5 with TRBJ1-5, with 7 bases identical to TRBD1. V trimming: 10 bases; J trimming: 0 bases; junction bases outside the gene matches: 9. This CDR3 is 15 amino acids long. Germline loops: CDR1 MNHEY, CDR2 SVGAGI. CDR3 amino acids: CATSRGTASNQPQHF. Here the CDR3 DNA reads TGTGCCACCTCCCGGGGGACAGCTAGCAATCAGCCCCAGCATTTT.

J is TRBJ2-1 and V is TRBV18; D possibly corresponds to TRBD2 (5 bases). Between the trimmed V and J ends, which lost 3 bases and 8 bases, there was a span of 14 bases. CDR1 and CDR2 (germline): KGHSH, LQKENI. The CDR3 is 14 amino acids. The CDR3, as DNA: TGTGCCAGCTCACCCGCTTCGGGAAGAGATGAGCAGTTCTTC. Translating it yields CASSPASGRDEQFF.

CDR3: CASSPAGFKFSPNTEAFF. Here the CDR3 DNA reads TGTGCCAGCAGCCCCGCGGGTTTCAAATTTTCCCCGAACACTGAAGCTTTCTTT. The V gene is TRBV13, the J gene TRBJ1-1; D gene unclear. This CDR3 contains 18 residues. The ends were cut back, 5 bases at V and 1 base at J, with 23 bases in the middle. From germline, CDR1 is PRHDT and CDR2 FYEKMQ (reference sequence).

The chain links TRBV11-3 to TRBJ2-7, with D possibly being TRBD1 (5 bases). The CDR3 length is 13 residues. With 5 bases removed from V and 7 bases from J, the gap between germline ends came to 15 bases. Germline assignment: CDR1 SGHNT and CDR2 YENEEA. CDR3 nucleotide sequence: TGTGCCAGCAGCCCCGACAGCCTTGGGGAGCAGTACTTC. Amino acids: CASSPDSLGEQYF.

This chain connects TRBV7-9 to TRBJ1-2, with TRBD1 matching over 10 bases. This CDR3 contains 14 residues. V dropped 5 bases and J dropped 5; count of bases not matched to a gene: 5. Germline loops: CDR1 SEHNR, CDR2 FQNEAQ (reference sequence). CDR3 coding DNA: TGTGCCAGCAGCGAAACGGGACAGGGGTATGGCTACACCTTC. Translation gives CASSETGQGYGYTF. Together with reference TRBV7-9 and TRBJ1-2, the CDR3 gives the full variable domain: DTGVSQNPRHKITKRGQNVTFRCDPISEHNRLYWYRQTLGQGPEFLTYFQNEAQLEKSRLLSDRFSAERPKGSFSTLEIQRTEQGDSAMYLCASSETGQGYGYTFGSGTRLTVV.

The chain uses TRBV10-3 and TRBJ1-2, with 7 bases that match TRBD1. Per the germline V gene, CDR1 is ENHRY and CDR2 is SYGVKD. V dropped 10 bases and J dropped 4; count of bases not matched to a gene: 3. The CDR3 has 11 residues. For the CDR3, the DNA is TGTGCCACGGGACAGACCTATGGCTACACCTTC. Translation: CATGQTYGYTF.

This CDR3 reads CAWSPGLTVETQYF. The CDR3 region has the DNA TGTGCCTGGTCTCCGGGACTAACGGTGGAGACCCAGTACTTC. This chain connects TRBV30 to TRBJ2-5; 7 positions agree with TRBD2. V lost 5 bases to trimming and J lost 5 bases; unmatched junction nucleotides: 11. The CDR3 runs to 14 residues. The germline CDR1 and CDR2 sequences are GTSNPN and SVGIG (reference sequence).

The chain is built from TRBV7-8 and TRBJ2-1, with TRBD2 matching 7 bases. Germline V lookup: CDR1 SGHVS, CDR2 FQNEAQ. V gave up 5 bases and J gave up 7 bases; unmatched junction bases: 8. The CDR3 has 14 residues. CDR3 nucleotides: TGTGCCAGCAGCCGGCGGGAGAGGTTAAATGAGCAGTTCTTC. It translates to CASSRRERLNEQFF.

The rearrangement uses TRBV29-1 and TRBJ1-5; 10 bases line up with TRBD1. V gave up 6 bases and J gave up 1 base; unmatched junction bases: 3. Germline loops: CDR1 SQVTM, CDR2 ANQGSEA. The CDR3 has 14 residues. The CDR3 sequence is CSVRQGASNQPQHF. The DNA for the CDR3 is TGCAGCGTCCGACAGGGGGCGAGCAATCAGCCCCAGCATTTT.

This rearrangement joins TRBV5-4 to TRBJ2-7, with D maybe TRBD2 (5 bases). V lost 0 bases and J lost 2, with 15 bases in between. The CDR3 consists of 16 residues. Germline CDR1 reads SGHNT; CDR2 reads YYREEE (reference sequence). The CDR3 DNA follows: TGTGCCAGCAGCTTGGTATTCCGGGGAGAGCCCTACGAGCAGTACTTC. Translating gives CASSLVFRGEPYEQYF. The variable domain in full, with the rest retrieved from reference TRBV5-4 and TRBJ2-7, is ETGVTQSPTHLIKTRGQQVTLRCSSQSGHNTVSWYQQALGQGPQFIFQYYREEENGRGNFPPRFSGLQFPNYSSELNVNALELDDSALYLCASSLVFRGEPYEQYFGPGTRLTVT.